This is a list of T cell receptor beta chains from one sample in a study of control samples from healthy donors and cancer patients. Profiling relied on immunoSEQ multiplex PCR, and the TCRdb table lists in-frame clones only, not all of them. The sample lists about 60,000 clones, 88% seen once, with approximately 3.4% in the top ten. The sequenced sample consisted of blood. The receptor source for this set is a middle-aged man in good health. CDR3s include the opening cysteine and the closing phenylalanine or tryptophan.

J: TRBJ1-2
V: TRBV19
CDR3: CASSMWQSLTDGYTF

J: TRBJ1-5
V: TRBV28
CDR3: CASSLRDQPQHF

J: TRBJ1-6
V: TRBV28
CDR3: CASRGDSPLHF

J: TRBJ2-7
V: TRBV3-1/TRBV3-2
CDR3: CASSFPWSEQYF

J: TRBJ2-1
V: TRBV7-9
CDR3: CASSPYIGLAGAYNEQFF

J: TRBJ2-3
V: TRBV6-1
CDR3: CASSVAGGTDTQYF

J: TRBJ2-1
V: TRBV28
CDR3: CASSQATTWTYNEQFF

J: TRBJ1-5
V: TRBV28
CDR3: CASSWQFIDQPQHF

J: TRBJ1-5
V: TRBV28
CDR3: CASSQTGSSNQPQHF

J: TRBJ1-4
V: TRBV6-5
CDR3: CASSYSPGEKLFF

J: TRBJ2-7
V: TRBV28
CDR3: CASSLEGGAGEQYF